This entry concerns a single T cell receptor beta chain. Its antigen is not known. V gave up 4 bases and J gave up 2 bases; unmatched junction bases: 4. Germline CDR1 and CDR2: SGHTA and FQGNSA. The CDR3 is made up of 15 amino acids. The data were produced by immunoSEQ multiplex PCR, yet TCRdb's version contains in-frame clones alone and is incomplete. This table has around 60,000 clones, roughly 87% appearing once. This record comes from a study of OX40 agonist ivuxolimab in advanced cancers. Study-level information: Administration of intravenous ivuxolimab to patients occurred every 2 weeks at 0.01 to 10 mg/kg.

Whole-study results and caveats: There were, on average, more expanded clones in CD8+ T cells than in CD4+.

This sequence was found in an adult with an advanced solid tumor such as melanoma, head and neck, liver or kidney cancer. The V gene is TRBV7-2, the J gene TRBJ1-5; 8 bases line up with TRBD1. Sequenced material: CD4+ or CD8+ T cells sorted from blood, taken in a trial of the OX40 agonist ivuxolimab. CDR3 sequence (DNA): TGTGCCAGCAGCTCGACAGGGGCCCGCAATCAGCCCCAGCATTTT. Amino acids: CASSSTGARNQPQHF.